This T cell receptor (beta chain) came from a study of post-analysis software for immune sequencing data. Study-level information: Recorded disease courses covered relapsing-remitting, secondary progressive and progressive-relapsing multiple sclerosis. Some patients had no subtype annotation.

As to this clonotype: No antigen is known for it.

Overall study findings and caveats: Those samples that were prepared in the same batch co-clustered strongly by F measure. Controls significantly exceeded multiple sclerosis patients in normalized Chao1 diversity. Roughly five TRBV segments appeared more often in patients than in controls, and TRBV5-6, TRBV5-1 and TRBV20-1 were among these.

The germline CDR1 and CDR2 sequences are SGHTA and FQGNSA. V trimming: 3 bases; J trimming: 1 base; junction bases outside the gene matches: 0. The CDR3 is 15 residues long. Prepared libraries of TCR beta cDNA carried unique molecular identifiers. From approximately 0.95 to 9.8 million T cells, 400,000 to 600,000 cDNA molecules were obtained. TCRdb analysed the PCR reads with MiXCR anew, one entry per CDR3 protein. The sample consists of hundreds of thousands of distinct CDR3 sequences, 40% to 50% of them appearing once. This rearrangement joins TRBV7-2 to TRBJ2-6; 7 bases match TRBD1. Sequencing used blood. This TCR was recovered from a girl aged 5-17 years with multiple sclerosis. DNA of the CDR3: TGTGCCAGCAGCTTGGACAGGTCTGGGGCCAACGTCCTGACTTTC. Protein: CASSLDRSGANVLTF.